The 21 T cell receptor beta chains below were found in one sample sequenced in a study of T-cell memory formation after mild COVID-19. TCRdb itself ran the 5' RACE reads through MiXCR, one entry per CDR3 protein. The sample lists 150,000 to 200,000 distinct CDR3 sequences; 9.5% to 13% were seen once. The specimen sequenced was PBMCs or a T cell subset sorted from them (not recorded which). The receptors were sampled from a man aged 18 to 35 who had mild COVID-19 (a few samples of this study predate the infection). Cell type and time point are not known.

This rearrangement joins TRBV28 to TRBJ2-6, with D possibly TRBD1 on 5 matching bases. The CDR3 contains 16 residues. Germline CDR1 MDHEN, CDR2 SYDVKM. V was clipped by 5 bases and J by 1 base, with 12 bases between them. The CDR3, as DNA: TGTGCCAGCAGTGTGCGAAGGGGTTCTGGGGCCAACGTCCTGACTTTC. Translating gives CASSVRRGSGANVLTF.

The V gene is TRBV7-3, the J gene TRBJ1-6, with 9 bases matching TRBD1. Unmatched junction bases numbered 5, after V lost 1 base and J lost 10 bases. The CDR3 has 15 amino acids. Germline V gene lookup returns CDR1 SGHTA and CDR2 FQGTGA. The CDR3, as DNA: TGTGCCAGCAGCTTAAGGGGACAGGGAGAATCACCCCTCCACTTT. Amino acid sequence: CASSLRGQGESPLHF.

The rearrangement links TRBV28 to TRBJ2-7, with TRBD2 matching over 8 bases. With V trimmed by 5 bases and J by 5 bases, 2 bases remained unmatched. The CDR3 spans 12 residues. CDR1 is MDHEN and CDR2 is SYDVKM in the germline V gene. CDR3 residues: CASSTAGDEQYF. DNA for the CDR3: TGTGCCAGCAGTACAGCGGGAGACGAGCAGTACTTC.

The chain recombines TRBV10-3 with TRBJ1-4; the D is unclear. The ends were cut back, 2 bases at V and 4 bases at J, with 5 bases in the middle. Germline lookup yields CDR1 ENHRY and CDR2 SYGVKD. The CDR3 spans 13 residues. The chain's CDR3 is CAISERDNEKLFF. The CDR3 DNA sequence: TGTGCCATCAGTGAGAGGGATAATGAAAAACTGTTTTTT.

The rearrangement joins TRBV7-2 to TRBJ2-5; 7 bases are shared with TRBD1. The CDR3 has 13 residues. Germline V CDR1 and CDR2: SGHTA, FQGNSA. V shed 5 bases and J 3 bases; nucleotides not matched to a gene: 3. The CDR3 protein is CASSTDREETQYF. For the CDR3, the DNA is TGTGCCAGCAGCACAGACAGGGAAGAGACCCAGTACTTC.

The chain links TRBV5-1 to TRBJ2-1, with 9 bases aligning to TRBD1. This CDR3 is built from 16 residues. Trimming cost V 0 bases and J 3 bases; bases outside gene matches: 4. The V gene's germline CDR1 is SGHRS and CDR2 YFSETQ. The CDR3 DNA follows: TGCGCCAGCAGCTTGGTCGGGGGACAGGGCTACAATGAGCAGTTCTTC. This encodes CASSLVGGQGYNEQFF.

There are a few counts of this clonotype. The rearrangement uses TRBV2 and TRBJ1-5; no definite D call. CDR1 and CDR2 (germline): SNHLY, FYNNEI. The CDR3 runs 16 residues. Trimming stripped 0 bases from V and 0 bases from J, with 9 bases between. The CDR3 nucleotides are TGTGCCAGCAGTGAAGCCGGCGGAGCTAGCAATCAGCCCCAGCATTTT. It is translated as CASSEAGGASNQPQHF. The full variable domain, its missing parts supplied by reference TRBV2 and TRBJ1-5, is EPEVTQTPSHQVTQMGQEVILRCVPISNHLYFYWYRQILGQKVEFLVSFYNNEISEKSEIFDDQFSVERPDGSNFTLKIRSTKLEDSAMYFCASSEAGGASNQPQHFGDGTRLSIL.

J is TRBJ2-7 and V is TRBV7-8; TRBD1 matches 10 bases. The CDR3 length is 15 residues. Germline assignment: CDR1 SGHVS and CDR2 FQNEAQ. The V gene end was trimmed by 7 bases and the J gene end by 7 bases; junction bases not matched to a gene: 13. This CDR3 reads CASKGTGDDAGEQYF. The CDR3 coding sequence is TGTGCCAGCAAAGGGACAGGGGACGACGCTGGAGAGCAGTACTTC.

V is TRBV6-6 and J is TRBJ1-1; D gene ambiguous. Germline lookup yields CDR1 MNHNY and CDR2 SVGAGI (reference sequence). CDR3 size: 13 residues. Deletions cut 0 bases from V and 2 bases from J, with 4 bases between. CDR3 amino acids: CASSYSANTEAFF. CDR3 nucleotide sequence: TGTGCCAGCAGTTACTCAGCTAACACTGAAGCTTTCTTT.

J is TRBJ1-1 and V is TRBV6-5, with D maybe TRBD1 (6 bases). The CDR3 sequence is 14 residues long. The germline gives CDR1 MNHEY, CDR2 SVGAGI. V was shortened by 0 bases and J by 4 bases, with 9 bases between the two germline ends. In DNA form, the CDR3 reads TGTGCCAGCAGTTACTCAGGGGGAGGCACTGAAGCTTTCTTT. It codes for CASSYSGGGTEAFF.

This chain connects TRBV6-6 to TRBJ1-1, with D possibly matching TRBD1 (6 bases). V was trimmed by 0 bases and J by 1 base, leaving 6 bases between them. Germline loops: CDR1 MNHNY, CDR2 SVGAGI (reference sequence). The CDR3 spans 14 residues. The CDR3 DNA follows: TGTGCCAGCAGTTACTCGACAGGGAACACTGAAGCTTTCTTT. Amino acid sequence: CASSYSTGNTEAFF.

V is TRBV3-1 and J is TRBJ2-5, with a possible D match to TRBD2 (5 bases). CDR1 LGHDT and CDR2 YNNKEL come from the germline V gene (reference sequence). V was trimmed by 5 bases and J by 0 bases, leaving 7 bases between them. The CDR3 totals 13 residues. The CDR3 DNA sequence: TGTGCCAGCAGCACGGACTACCAAGAGACCCAGTACTTC. It specifies CASSTDYQETQYF.

This clonotype was seen at least ten times. The rearrangement uses TRBV10-3 and TRBJ2-3; perhaps TRBD1 as D (5 bases). Per the germline V gene, CDR1 is ENHRY and CDR2 is SYGVKD. V was shortened by 10 bases and J by 0 bases, with 11 bases between the two germline ends. This CDR3 has 13 amino acids. CDR3 DNA sequence: TGTGCCACGACAGAGACTAGCACAGATACGCAGTATTTT. As protein: CATTETSTDTQYF.

Worth noting for this clonotype: A junction boundary mismatches the germline segment, possibly from a read error. This sequence joins TRBV28 and TRBJ2-5; D might be TRBD1 or TRBD2, each matching 5 bases. The CDR3 totals 14 residues. CDR1 is MDHEN and CDR2 is SYDVKM in the germline V gene. CDR3 nucleotides: TGTGCCAGCAGTTTAGGAGGCAGGGAAGAAACCCAGTACTTC. Translating gives CASSLGGREETQYF. Combining the CDR3 with reference TRBV28 and TRBJ2-5 gives the whole variable domain DVKVTQSSRYLVKRTGEKVFLECVQDMDHENMFWYRQDPGLGLRLIYFSYDVKMKEKGDIPEGYSVSREKKERFSLILESASTNQTSMYLCASSLGGREETQYFGPGTRLLVL.

The chain joins TRBV20-1 to TRBJ2-3; D remains ambiguous. The CDR3 has 14 amino acids. Trimming shortened V by 0 bases and J by 2 bases, and 9 bases separated the two germline ends. Germline lookup yields CDR1 DFQATT and CDR2 SNEGSKA (reference sequence). CDR3 sequence (DNA): TGCAGTGCTAGAGATTATGGGAACACAGATACGCAGTATTTT. Protein sequence: CSARDYGNTDTQYF.

The DNA for the CDR3 is TGCAGCGCCGGGACTAGTTTCGCCGGGGAGCTGTTTTTT. This encodes CSAGTSFAGELFF. This sequence joins TRBV29-1 and TRBJ2-2, with 8 nucleotides matching TRBD2. Trimming at V came to 7 bases and at J to 6 bases, leaving 7 bases not matched to a gene. Germline CDR1 reads SQVTM; CDR2 reads ANQGSEA. The CDR3 has 13 amino acids.

V and J are TRBV2 and TRBJ1-1; D uncertain. Trimming took off 2 bases at V and 4 bases at J, with 8 bases between the two ends. Germline loops: CDR1 SNHLY, CDR2 FYNNEI. This CDR3 spans 13 amino acids. CDR3 DNA sequence: TGTGCCAGCAGTGAACGATGGGTCACTGAAGCTTTCTTT. Protein sequence: CASSERWVTEAFF.

This clonotype was counted between two and nine times. This chain joins TRBV7-6 and TRBJ1-4, with D uncertain. Germline CDR1 and CDR2: SGHVS and FNYEAQ. The CDR3 contains 13 residues. V was trimmed by 5 bases and J by 7 bases, leaving 11 bases between them. CDR3 nucleotides: TGTGCCAGCAGCCCCGCCCGGGGTGAAAAACTGTTTTTT. This gives the protein CASSPARGEKLFF.

This clonotype occurred many times. J is TRBJ2-1 and V is TRBV20-1, with TRBD2 matching 12 bases. Germline CDR1 reads DFQATT; CDR2 reads SNEGSKA (reference sequence). The CDR3 has 15 amino acids. V shed 5 bases and J 10 bases; nucleotides not matched to a gene: 12. The CDR3 here is CSAGRLAGARVEQFF. DNA for the CDR3: TGCAGTGCTGGCCGACTAGCGGGGGCCCGGGTGGAGCAGTTCTTC.

This clonotype was found a few times. The chain couples TRBV18 to TRBJ1-5; 7 bases fit TRBD1. Trimming cost V 0 bases and J 4 bases; bases outside gene matches: 6. The CDR3 sequence is 16 residues long. Germline lookup yields CDR1 KGHSH and CDR2 LQKENI. This chain's CDR3 is CASSPPETGLNQPQHF. The CDR3, as DNA: TGTGCCAGCTCACCACCGGAGACAGGGTTGAATCAGCCCCAGCATTTT.

There are a few counts of this clonotype. This chain joins TRBV7-9 and TRBJ1-2; D not resolved. V dropped 5 bases and J dropped 0 bases, with 10 bases sitting between them. Germline assignment: CDR1 SEHNR and CDR2 FQNEAQ (reference sequence). This CDR3 has 14 residues. This chain's CDR3 is CASSLLGANYGYTF. CDR3 nucleotides: TGTGCCAGCAGCCTACTTGGGGCTAACTATGGCTACACCTTC.